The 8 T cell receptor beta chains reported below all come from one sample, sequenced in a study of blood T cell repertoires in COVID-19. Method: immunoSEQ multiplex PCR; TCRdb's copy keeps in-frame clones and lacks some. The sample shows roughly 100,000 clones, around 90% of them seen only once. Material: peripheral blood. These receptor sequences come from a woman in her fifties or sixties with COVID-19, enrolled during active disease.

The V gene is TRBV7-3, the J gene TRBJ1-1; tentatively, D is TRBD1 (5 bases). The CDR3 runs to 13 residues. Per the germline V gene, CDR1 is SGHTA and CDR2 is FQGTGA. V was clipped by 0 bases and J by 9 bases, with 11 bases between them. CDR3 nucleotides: TGTGCCAGCAGCTTAACGGGACTAGGCCAAGCTTTCTTT. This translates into CASSLTGLGQAFF. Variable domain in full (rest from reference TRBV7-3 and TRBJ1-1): GAGVSQTPSNKVTEKGKYVELRCDPISGHTALYWYRQSLGQGPEFLIYFQGTGAADDSGLPNDRFFAVRPEGSVSTLKIQRTERGDSAVYLCASSLTGLGQAFFGQGTRLTVV.

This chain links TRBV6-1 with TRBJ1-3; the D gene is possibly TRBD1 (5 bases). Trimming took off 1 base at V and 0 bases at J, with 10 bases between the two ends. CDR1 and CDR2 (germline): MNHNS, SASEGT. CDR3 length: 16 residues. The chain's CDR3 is CASSEGGTLSGNTIYF. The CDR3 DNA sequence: TGTGCCAGCAGTGAAGGCGGGACCCTCTCTGGAAACACCATATATTTT.

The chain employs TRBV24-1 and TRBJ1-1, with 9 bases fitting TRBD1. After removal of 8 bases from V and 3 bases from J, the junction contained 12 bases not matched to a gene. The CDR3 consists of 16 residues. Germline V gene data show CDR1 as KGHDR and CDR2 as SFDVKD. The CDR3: CATTCTGGDWDTEAFF. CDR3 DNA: TGTGCCACCACCTGCACAGGGGGCGATTGGGACACTGAAGCTTTCTTT.

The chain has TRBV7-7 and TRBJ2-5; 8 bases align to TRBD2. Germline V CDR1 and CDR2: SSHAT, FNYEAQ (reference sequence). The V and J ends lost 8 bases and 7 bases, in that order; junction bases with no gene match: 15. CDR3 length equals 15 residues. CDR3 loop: CASSPLAVKGGTQYF. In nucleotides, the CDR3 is TGTGCCAGCTCCCCACTAGCGGTCAAAGGGGGGACCCAGTACTTC.

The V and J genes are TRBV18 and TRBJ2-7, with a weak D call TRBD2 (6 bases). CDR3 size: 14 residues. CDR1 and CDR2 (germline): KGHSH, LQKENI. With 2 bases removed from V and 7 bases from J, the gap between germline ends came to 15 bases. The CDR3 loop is CASSPIARGSEQYV. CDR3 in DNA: TGTGCCAGCTCACCAATCGCTCGGGGGAGTGAGCAGTACGTC.

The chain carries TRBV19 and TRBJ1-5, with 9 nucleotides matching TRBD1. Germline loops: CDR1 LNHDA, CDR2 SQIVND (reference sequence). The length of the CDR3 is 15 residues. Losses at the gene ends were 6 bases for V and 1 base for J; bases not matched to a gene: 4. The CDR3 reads CASRPTGGSNQPQHF. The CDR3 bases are TGTGCCAGTAGACCGACAGGGGGAAGCAATCAGCCCCAGCATTTT.

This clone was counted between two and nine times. CDR3 in amino acids: CASSLAGGTSKPQHF. Written as DNA, the CDR3 is TGTGCCAGCAGCTTAGCCGGGGGAACTAGCAAGCCCCAGCATTTT. This chain joins TRBV7-2 and TRBJ1-5, with D perhaps matching TRBD1 (5 bases). V gave up 0 bases and J gave up 8 bases, with 14 bases separating them. Germline assignment: CDR1 SGHTA and CDR2 FQGNSA. CDR3 length: 15 amino acids.

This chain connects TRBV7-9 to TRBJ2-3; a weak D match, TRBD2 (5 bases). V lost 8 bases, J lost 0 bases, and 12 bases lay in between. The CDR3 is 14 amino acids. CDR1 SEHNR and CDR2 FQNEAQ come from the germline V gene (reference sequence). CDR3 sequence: CASGTSASTDTQYF. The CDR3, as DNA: TGTGCCAGCGGTACTAGTGCTAGCACAGATACGCAGTATTTT.